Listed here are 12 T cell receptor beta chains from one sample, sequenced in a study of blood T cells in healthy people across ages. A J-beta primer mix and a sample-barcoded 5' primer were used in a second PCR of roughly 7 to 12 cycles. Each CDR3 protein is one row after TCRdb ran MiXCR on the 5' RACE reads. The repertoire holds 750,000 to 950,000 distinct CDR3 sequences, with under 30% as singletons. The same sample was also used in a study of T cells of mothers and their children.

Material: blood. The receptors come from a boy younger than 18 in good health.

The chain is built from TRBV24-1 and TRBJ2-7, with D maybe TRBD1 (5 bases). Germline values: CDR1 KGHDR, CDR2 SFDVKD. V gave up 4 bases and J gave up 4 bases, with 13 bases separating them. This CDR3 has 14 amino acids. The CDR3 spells CATSEAGSSYEQYF. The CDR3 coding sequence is TGTGCCACCAGTGAGGCAGGGTCGTCTTACGAGCAGTACTTC.

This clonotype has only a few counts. CDR3 bases: TGTGCCAGCAGTTACGCCGACTGGAGGGCCAAACAAGAGACCCAGTACTTC. It codes for CASSYADWRAKQETQYF. V gene TRBV6-5 combines with J gene TRBJ2-5; D is perhaps TRBD2 (6 bases). The germline V gene has CDR1 MNHEY and CDR2 SVGAGI. The CDR3 is 17 residues long. The V and J ends lost 2 bases and 2 bases respectively, with 18 bases between them.

The CDR3 loop reads CASSLEGQGAVYNEQFF. CDR3 DNA: TGTGCCAGCAGCTTAGAGGGACAGGGGGCTGTTTACAATGAGCAGTTCTTC. The chain combines TRBV11-2 with TRBJ2-1; 12 bases are shared with TRBD1. The trim removed 0 bases at V and 4 bases at J, leaving 4 bases unmatched. CDR3 length: 17 residues. Germline V gene sequence: CDR1 SGHAT, CDR2 FQNNGV.

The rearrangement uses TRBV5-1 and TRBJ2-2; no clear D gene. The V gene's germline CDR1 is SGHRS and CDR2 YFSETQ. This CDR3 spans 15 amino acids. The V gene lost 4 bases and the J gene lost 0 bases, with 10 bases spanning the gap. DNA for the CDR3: TGCGCCAGCAGCCCAAGCAATGCGAACACCGGGGAGCTGTTTTTT. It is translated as CASSPSNANTGELFF.

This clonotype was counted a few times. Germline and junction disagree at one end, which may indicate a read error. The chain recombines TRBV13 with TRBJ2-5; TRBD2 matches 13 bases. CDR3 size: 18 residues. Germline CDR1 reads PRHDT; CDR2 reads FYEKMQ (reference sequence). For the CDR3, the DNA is TGTGCCAGCAGCTTGACGGGACTAGCGGGGCGGTCGGGGGAGACCCAGCACTTC. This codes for CASSLTGLAGRSGETQHF.

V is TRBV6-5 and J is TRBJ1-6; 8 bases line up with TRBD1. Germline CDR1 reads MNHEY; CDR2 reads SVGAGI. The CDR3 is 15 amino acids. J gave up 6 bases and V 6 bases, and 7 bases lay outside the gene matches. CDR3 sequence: CASSTRTGLNSPLHF. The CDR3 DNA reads TGTGCCAGCAGCACACGGACAGGGCTTAATTCACCCCTCCACTTT.

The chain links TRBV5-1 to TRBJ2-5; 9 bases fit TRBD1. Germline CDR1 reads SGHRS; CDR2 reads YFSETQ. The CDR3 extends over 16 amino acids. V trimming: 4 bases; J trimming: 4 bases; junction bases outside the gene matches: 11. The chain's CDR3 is CASSLNPTGGLETQYF. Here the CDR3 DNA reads TGCGCCAGCAGCCTCAATCCCACAGGGGGCTTAGAGACCCAGTACTTC.

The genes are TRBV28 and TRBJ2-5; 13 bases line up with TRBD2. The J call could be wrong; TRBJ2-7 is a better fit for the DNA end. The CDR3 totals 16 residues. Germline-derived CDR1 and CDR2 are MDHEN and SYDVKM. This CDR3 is CASSPWTSGRNYEQYF. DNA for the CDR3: TGTGCCAGCAGCCCGTGGACTAGCGGGAGAAACTACGAGCAGTACTTC.

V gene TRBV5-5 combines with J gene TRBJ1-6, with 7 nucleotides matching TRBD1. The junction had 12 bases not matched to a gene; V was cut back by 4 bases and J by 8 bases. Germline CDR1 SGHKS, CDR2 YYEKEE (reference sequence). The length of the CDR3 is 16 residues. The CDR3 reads CASSNSGGVLYSPLHF. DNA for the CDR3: TGTGCCAGCAGCAATTCAGGGGGTGTTCTGTATTCACCCCTCCACTTT. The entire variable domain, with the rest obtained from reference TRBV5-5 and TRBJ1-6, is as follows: DAGVTQSPTHLIKTRGQQVTLRCSPISGHKSVSWYQQVLGQGPQFIFQYYEKEERGRGNFPDRFSARQFPNYSSELNVNALLLGDSALYLCASSNSGGVLYSPLHFGNGTRLTVT.

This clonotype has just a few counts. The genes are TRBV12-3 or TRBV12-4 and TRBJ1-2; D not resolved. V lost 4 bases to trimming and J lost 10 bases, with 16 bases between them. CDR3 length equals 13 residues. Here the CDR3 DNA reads TGTGCCAGCAGTTCCCCCCCGACCCCGCTCTACACCTTC. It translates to CASSSPPTPLYTF.

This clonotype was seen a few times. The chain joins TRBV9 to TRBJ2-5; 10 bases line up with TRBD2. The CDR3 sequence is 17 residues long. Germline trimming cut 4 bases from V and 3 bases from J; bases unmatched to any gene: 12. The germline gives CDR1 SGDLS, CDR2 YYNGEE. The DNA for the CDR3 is TGTGCCAGCAGCCCGCGCGGGCGAGCGGGGGGGGAAGAGACCCAGTACTTC. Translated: CASSPRGRAGGEETQYF.

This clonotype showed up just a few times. The CDR3, as DNA: TGCAGTCCCCGGGGCTACACCTTC. Protein: CSPRGYTF. The chain has TRBV20-1 and TRBJ1-2; D remains ambiguous. Deletions cut 8 bases from V and 8 bases from J, with 6 bases between. CDR3 length equals 8 residues. Germline values: CDR1 DFQATT, CDR2 SNEGSKA (reference sequence).